The sequence of this T cell receptor (beta chain) was determined in a study of cytomegalovirus exposure and HLA in healthy donors. Regarding the study as a whole: For TCR beta chains, V- and J-gene trimming was later linked to a missense DCLRE1C variant.

Germline-derived CDR1 and CDR2 are MGHRA and YSYEKL. With V trimmed by 0 bases and J by 5 bases, 8 bases remained unmatched. The CDR3 spans 16 residues. Both 60 Vbeta primers and 13 Jbeta primers went into the PCR. The method was immunoSEQ multiplex PCR; TCRdb's version includes in-frame clones alone and lacks a portion of them. In the table there are roughly 110,000 clones, roughly four fifths of which are singletons. For this clone: Its antigen remains unknown.

The sequence was obtained from a man over 45 in good health and CMV-seronegative. The sample taken for sequencing was PBMCs. V is TRBV4-1 and J is TRBJ2-7; 9 bases agree with TRBD1. This CDR3 reads CASSQDLQGAVNEQYF. Here the CDR3 DNA reads TGCGCCAGCAGCCAAGACTTACAGGGGGCAGTGAACGAGCAGTACTTC.